The 2 T cell receptor beta chains reported below all come from one sample, sequenced in a study of brain T cells in children with intractable seizures. Using immunoSEQ multiplex PCR, the repertoire was profiled, and TCRdb retains in-frame clones only, with some absent. The top ten hold approximately 1.4% of the sample, which has some 76,000 clones, 85% to 95% seen once. This sample comprised peripheral blood, obtained at surgery. The receptors were gathered from a boy under three years old with tuberous sclerosis and intractable seizures.

V and J are TRBV28 and TRBJ2-7, with 10 bases matching TRBD2. Germline assignment: CDR1 MDHEN and CDR2 SYDVKM. After removal of 4 bases from V and 4 bases from J, the junction contained 10 bases not matched to a gene. This CDR3 contains 16 residues. The CDR3 sequence: CASSYTIAGGGYEQYF. The CDR3 nucleotides are TGTGCCAGCAGTTACACGATAGCGGGGGGCGGTTACGAGCAGTACTTC.

This sequence joins TRBV7-9 and TRBJ2-7, with D possibly being TRBD2 (5 bases). This CDR3 is built from 13 residues. The germline V gene encodes CDR1 SEHNR and CDR2 FQNEAQ (reference sequence). V lost 5 bases to trimming and J lost 3 bases, with 11 bases between them. DNA of the CDR3: TGTGCCAGCAGCCAAGGACTTAACTACGAGCAGTACTTC. It specifies CASSQGLNYEQYF.